The rows below give T cell receptor beta chains drawn from one sample of a study of T-cell memory formation after mild COVID-19. Each CDR3 protein is one row after TCRdb ran MiXCR on the 5' RACE reads. The sample yields 200,000 to 250,000 distinct CDR3 sequences, 9.5% seen once. The sequencing input was PBMCs or a T cell subset sorted from them (not recorded which). These receptors were obtained from a man between 18 and 35 years old who had mild COVID-19 (a few samples of this study predate the infection). Cell type and time point are not known. Both conserved end residues are part of each CDR3. D genes are given only for firm matches. Clone size appears in some rows only: once, few, many, or a class for an expanded clone.

.	TRBJ1-1	.	TRBV7-2	CASGWAGVNTEAFF	TGTGCCAGCGGCTGGGCGGGAGTCAACACTGAAGCTTTCTTT
.	TRBJ1-3	.	TRBV10-3	CAISDVLGRAGNTIYF	TGTGCCATCAGTGATGTGTTGGGAAGAGCTGGAAACACCATATATTTT
.	TRBJ2-3	few	TRBV7-2	CASSDTPQGPWDTQYF	TGTGCCAGCAGCGACACCCCACAAGGGCCTTGGGATACGCAGTATTTT
TRBD1	TRBJ1-2	few	TRBV15	CATKQTGEAADYGYTF	TGTGCCACCAAGCAAACAGGGGAGGCCGCCGACTATGGCTACACCTTC
TRBD1	TRBJ1-1	few	TRBV28	CASSPGDREGGAFF	TGTGCCAGCAGTCCCGGGGACAGGGAAGGTGGAGCTTTCTTT
TRBD1	TRBJ1-1	many	TRBV4-2	CASSRGQGGNTEAFF	TGTGCCAGCAGCCGCGGACAGGGGGGGAACACTGAAGCTTTCTTT
.	TRBJ1-1	.	TRBV19	CASSIGRQSTEAFF	TGTGCCAGTAGTATAGGACGGCAGTCGACTGAAGCTTTCTTT
TRBD2	TRBJ2-5	.	TRBV2	CASRPTGIAGDLRAETQYF	TGTGCCAGCAGGCCCACCGGGATAGCGGGGGACTTACGAGCGGAGACCCAGTACTTC
.	TRBJ2-1	.	TRBV28	CASRLLRGEQFF	TGTGCCAGCAGACTTCTTCGGGGTGAGCAGTTCTTC
.	TRBJ2-7	few	TRBV7-2	CASKTGTGTYEQYF	TGTGCCAGCAAAACCGGGACGGGGACCTACGAGCAGTACTTC
.	TRBJ2-5	few	TRBV18	CASSPLSGGEETQYF	TGTGCCAGCTCACCCTTATCGGGGGGCGAAGAGACCCAGTACTTC
TRBD1	TRBJ1-2	many	TRBV12-3/TRBV12-4	CASSLGQASYYGYTF	TGTGCCAGCAGCCTGGGACAGGCTTCATACTATGGCTACACCTTC
TRBD1	TRBJ2-3	.	TRBV7-2	CASSRDRGENTQYF	TGTGCCAGCAGCCGGGACAGGGGGGAAAATACGCAGTATTTT
.	TRBJ2-7	few	TRBV5-4	CASSSPGSEQYF	TGTGCCAGCAGCTCGCCGGGAAGCGAGCAGTACTTC
TRBD2	TRBJ2-1	few	TRBV4-2	CASSQDWASGGAGNEQFF	TGTGCCAGCAGCCAAGATTGGGCTAGCGGGGGGGCCGGCAATGAGCAGTTCTTC
.	TRBJ2-3	many	TRBV20-1	CSAAGFVAYF	TGCAGTGCAGCAGGGTTTGTGGCGTATTTT
.	TRBJ2-1	few	TRBV3-1	CASSQDERAAQFF	TGTGCCAGCAGCCAAGATGAGCGCGCGGCGCAGTTCTTC
.	TRBJ2-1	few	TRBV7-2	CASSPGRGGGIYNEQFF	TGTGCCAGCAGCCCCGGTAGAGGGGGGGGCATCTACAATGAGCAGTTCTTC
TRBD1	TRBJ1-1	.	TRBV6-5	CASSYSMGQGEAAFF	TGTGCCAGCAGTTACTCGATGGGACAGGGGGAGGCTGCTTTCTTT
.	TRBJ2-7	.	TRBV9	CASSVSGTEYEQYF	TGTGCCAGCAGCGTCTCAGGGACTGAATACGAGCAGTACTTC
TRBD1	TRBJ1-2	many	TRBV7-9	CASSLAGTDYGYTF	TGTGCCAGCAGCTTAGCGGGGACAGATTATGGCTACACCTTC
.	TRBJ1-1	few	TRBV7-9	CASSLAQVGTEAFF	TGTGCCAGCAGCTTAGCACAGGTTGGGACTGAAGCTTTCTTT
.	TRBJ2-5	.	TRBV5-4	CASGGGIGETQYF	TGTGCCAGCGGGGGAGGAATTGGAGAGACCCAGTACTTC
TRBD2	TRBJ2-3	many	TRBV5-8	CASSFPSGGHSTDTQYF	TGTGCCAGCAGCTTCCCTAGCGGGGGGCACAGCACAGATACGCAGTATTTT
TRBD2	TRBJ2-3	.	TRBV20-1	CSARKIGPAGGRDTQYF	TGCAGTGCTAGAAAGATTGGCCCAGCGGGGGGAAGGGATACGCAGTATTTT
.	TRBJ1-6	few	TRBV6-5	CASSGDRQNSPLHF	TGTGCCAGCAGCGGCGACAGGCAAAATTCACCCCTCCACTTT
TRBD2	TRBJ2-3	.	TRBV6-6	CASSYSGSGGAADTQYF	TGTGCCAGCAGTTACTCCGGTAGCGGGGGGGCAGCGGATACGCAGTATTTT